One and the same sample provided the 9 T cell receptor beta chains below, sequenced in a study of CD8 T cells in Susac syndrome. The RNA input was about 0.45 to 1 ug, and it was reverse transcribed with random hexamers. TCRdb independently ran MiXCR on the immunoSEQ multiplex PCR reads; one entry per CDR3 protein. The sample lists about 150,000 distinct CDR3 sequences, around 95% occurring once. The specimen sequenced was CD8+ T cells from PBMCs. These receptors were taken from a human donor with multiple sclerosis.

CDR3 DNA: TGCAGCGTCGTCGGGAGGATCTACAATGAGCAGTTCTTC. Residues: CSVVGRIYNEQFF. This rearrangement joins TRBV29-1 to TRBJ2-1, with 7 positions matching TRBD2. V lost 6 bases to trimming and J lost 3 bases; unmatched junction nucleotides: 5. CDR1 and CDR2 (germline): SQVTM, ANQGSEA. The CDR3 runs 13 residues.

The chain links TRBV6-5 to TRBJ1-5; 9 positions agree with TRBD1. J was trimmed by 1 base and V by 4 bases; bases with no gene match: 5. From germline, CDR1 is MNHEY and CDR2 SVGAGI. The CDR3 is 16 residues long. CDR3 amino acids: CASSSRTGESNQPQHF. The CDR3 nucleotides read TGTGCCAGCAGTTCTAGGACAGGGGAGAGCAATCAGCCCCAGCATTTT.

This clonotype was seen more than once but under ten times. The V gene is TRBV7-8, the J gene TRBJ2-5; 7 bases are shared with TRBD1. Germline V gene lookup returns CDR1 SGHVS and CDR2 FQNEAQ. V dropped 1 base and J dropped 4; count of bases not matched to a gene: 0. There are 13 residues in the CDR3. CDR3 DNA sequence: TGTGCCAGCAGCTTAGACAGGGGAGAGACCCAGTACTTC. Translation gives CASSLDRGETQYF. Full variable domain (rest looked up from reference TRBV7-8 and TRBJ2-5): GAGVSQSPRYKVAKRGQDVALRCDPISGHVSLFWYQQALGQGPEFLTYFQNEAQLDKSGLPSDRFFAERPEGSVSTLKIQRTQQEDSAVYLCASSLDRGETQYFGPGTRLLVL.

The chain employs TRBV20-1 and TRBJ1-6, with no clear D. In germline, CDR1 is DFQATT, CDR2 SNEGSKA (reference sequence). CDR3 length: 14 residues. The germline V and J ends were trimmed by 7 bases and 6 bases, with 16 bases remaining between them. In DNA, the CDR3 is TGCAGTGTTGTGTCTGACACTGTTAATTCACCCCTCCACTTT. Protein: CSVVSDTVNSPLHF.

The chain has TRBV29-1 and TRBJ1-1, with TRBD1 identical over 7 bases. The CDR3 totals 15 residues. V lost 7 bases and J lost 4; bases outside the gene matches: 15. CDR1 is SQVTM and CDR2 is ANQGSEA in the germline V gene. CDR3 sequence: CSALHRTGGFTEAFF. DNA for the CDR3: TGCAGCGCCCTACACCGGACAGGCGGTTTCACTGAAGCTTTCTTT.

This chain uses TRBV30 with TRBJ2-3, with unresolved D. The CDR3 has 17 residues. Per germline, CDR1 GTSNPN and CDR2 SVGIG (reference sequence). The V and J ends lost 0 bases and 6 bases respectively, with 22 bases between them. This CDR3 reads CAWSVYPHLPLRDTQYF. Here the CDR3 DNA reads TGTGCCTGGAGTGTTTATCCCCACCTTCCGCTCAGGGATACGCAGTATTTT.

The rearrangement uses TRBV21-1 and TRBJ2-7. TRBV21-1 constitutes a pseudogene. The CDR3 runs to 11 residues. The CDR3 coding sequence is TGTGCCAGCAACGTTCGGGGCGAGCAGTACTTC. It codes for CASNVRGEQYF.

The V and J genes are TRBV13 and TRBJ2-1; TRBD1 is a possible D gene (6 bases). The CDR3 runs to 15 residues. The V and J ends lost 5 bases and 0 bases respectively, with 11 bases between them. Per germline, CDR1 PRHDT and CDR2 FYEKMQ (reference sequence). The CDR3 spells CASSGQYDSYNEQFF. In DNA, the CDR3 is TGTGCCAGCAGCGGACAGTACGACTCCTACAATGAGCAGTTCTTC.

The V and J genes are TRBV5-4 and TRBJ1-2; 11 positions agree with TRBD1. This CDR3 region has 14 residues. Trimming at V came to 3 bases and at J to 5 bases, leaving 3 bases not matched to a gene. Germline V gene lookup returns CDR1 SGHNT and CDR2 YYREEE (reference sequence). The CDR3 sequence: CASSSGQGAYGYTF. The CDR3 DNA is TGTGCCAGCAGCTCCGGACAGGGGGCATATGGCTACACCTTC.